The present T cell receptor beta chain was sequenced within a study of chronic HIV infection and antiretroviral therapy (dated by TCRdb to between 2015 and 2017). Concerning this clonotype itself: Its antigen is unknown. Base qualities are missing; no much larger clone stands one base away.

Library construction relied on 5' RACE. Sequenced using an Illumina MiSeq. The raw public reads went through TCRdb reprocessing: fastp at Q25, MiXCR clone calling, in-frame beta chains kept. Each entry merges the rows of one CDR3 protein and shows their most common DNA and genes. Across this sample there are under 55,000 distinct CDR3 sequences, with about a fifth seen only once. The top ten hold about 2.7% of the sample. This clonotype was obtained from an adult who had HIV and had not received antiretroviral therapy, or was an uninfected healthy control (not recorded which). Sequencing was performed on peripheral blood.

The CDR3 protein is CASSLVAGGYNEQFF. In nucleotides, the sequence is TGCGCCAGCAGCTTGGTGGCGGGAGGTTACAATGAGCAGTTCTTC. The chain is assembled from TRBV5-1 and TRBJ2-1; 8 bases in the middle match TRBD2. CDR1 and CDR2 (SGHRS, YFSETQ) derive from the germline V gene. The CDR3 has 15 amino acids, counting the end cysteine and phenylalanine. The sequence is cut down to CDR3 DNA, 45 bases in frame from base 1. Germline trimming: 0 bases from V, 4 bases from J; junction bases outside gene matches: 3.